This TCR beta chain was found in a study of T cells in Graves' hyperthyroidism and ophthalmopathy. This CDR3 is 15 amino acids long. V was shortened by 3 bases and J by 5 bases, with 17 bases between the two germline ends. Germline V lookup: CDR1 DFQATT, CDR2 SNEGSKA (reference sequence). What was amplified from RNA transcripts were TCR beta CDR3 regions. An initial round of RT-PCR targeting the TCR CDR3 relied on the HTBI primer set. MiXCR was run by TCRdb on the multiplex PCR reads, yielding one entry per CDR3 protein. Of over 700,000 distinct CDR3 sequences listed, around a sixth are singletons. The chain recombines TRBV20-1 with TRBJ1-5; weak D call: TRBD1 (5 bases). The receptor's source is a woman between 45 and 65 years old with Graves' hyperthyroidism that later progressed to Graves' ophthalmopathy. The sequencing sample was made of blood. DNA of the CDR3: TGCAGTGCTAGCTCGCGGGGCGGAGTGGATCAGCCCCAGCATTTT. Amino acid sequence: CSASSRGGVDQPQHF.